This T cell receptor (beta chain) was captured in a study of OX40 agonist ivuxolimab in advanced cancers. For the study at large: Age averaged 60 years (range roughly 20 to 90), and just over 80% were male.

Germline V gene sequence: CDR1 MNHEY, CDR2 SMNVEV (reference sequence). V lost 2 bases to trimming and J lost 1 base, with 9 bases between them. The CDR3 length is 14 residues. Some clones are missing from TCRdb's copy, which holds only in-frame ones; the method was immunoSEQ multiplex PCR. The data contain 65,000 to 95,000 clones, approximately 92% of them singletons. Study-wide findings and caveats: Dosing at 0.1 to 3.0 mg/kg was accompanied by clonal expansion of CD4+ and CD8+ blood T cells by week 6. Partial responders at 0.1-3.0 mg/kg had among the lowest clonal expansion.

A word on this clone: What it binds is unknown.

This chain uses TRBV27 with TRBJ2-7; D possibly corresponds to TRBD1 (5 bases). The origin of this receptor is an adult with an advanced solid tumor such as melanoma, head and neck, liver or kidney cancer. Sequenced here: CD4+ or CD8+ T cells sorted from blood, sampled in a trial of the OX40 agonist ivuxolimab. CDR3 in amino acids: CASSLARASYEQYF. In nucleotides, the CDR3 is TGTGCCAGCAGTTTAGCCAGGGCTTCCTACGAGCAGTACTTC.